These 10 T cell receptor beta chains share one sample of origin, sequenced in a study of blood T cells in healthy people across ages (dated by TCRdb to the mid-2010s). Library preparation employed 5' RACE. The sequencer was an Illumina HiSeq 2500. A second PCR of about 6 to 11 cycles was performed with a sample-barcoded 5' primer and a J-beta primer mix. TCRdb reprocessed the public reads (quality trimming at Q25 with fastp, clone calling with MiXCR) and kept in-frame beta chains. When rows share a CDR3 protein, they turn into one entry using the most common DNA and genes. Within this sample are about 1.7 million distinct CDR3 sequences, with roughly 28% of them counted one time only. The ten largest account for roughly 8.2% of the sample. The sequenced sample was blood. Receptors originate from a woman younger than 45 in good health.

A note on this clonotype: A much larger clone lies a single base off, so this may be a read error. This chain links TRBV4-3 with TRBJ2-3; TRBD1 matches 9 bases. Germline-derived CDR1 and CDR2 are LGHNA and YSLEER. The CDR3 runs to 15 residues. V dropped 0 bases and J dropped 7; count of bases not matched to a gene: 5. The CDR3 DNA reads TGCGCCAGCAGCCAAGAGGGGGACAGGGATAATACGCAGTATTTT. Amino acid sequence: CASSQEGDRDNTQYF.

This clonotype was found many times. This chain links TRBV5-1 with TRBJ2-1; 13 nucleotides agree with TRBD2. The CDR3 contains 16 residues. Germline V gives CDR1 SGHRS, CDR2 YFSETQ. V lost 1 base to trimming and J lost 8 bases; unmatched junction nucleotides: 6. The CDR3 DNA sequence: TGCGCCAGCAGCTTGACTAGCGGGGGGGGCTGGGATGAGCAGTTCTTC. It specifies CASSLTSGGGWDEQFF.

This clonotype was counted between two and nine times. In DNA form, the CDR3 reads TGTGCCAGCAGCCCTTCTTTAGGACAGGTGAATAGCAATCAGCCCCAGCATTTT. Translating it yields CASSPSLGQVNSNQPQHF. This chain links TRBV4-2 with TRBJ1-5; 7 bases align to TRBD1. CDR1 LGHNA and CDR2 YNFKEQ come from the germline V gene. Trimming took 4 bases from V and 0 from J; bases not matched to a gene: 12. The CDR3 is 18 amino acids.

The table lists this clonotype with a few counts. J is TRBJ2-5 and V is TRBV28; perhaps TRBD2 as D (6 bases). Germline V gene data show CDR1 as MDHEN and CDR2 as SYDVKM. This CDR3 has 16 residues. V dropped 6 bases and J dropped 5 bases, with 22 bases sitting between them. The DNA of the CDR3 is TGTGCCAGCAGCTCCTGGGGAACTCGCCGGGAGGAGACCCAGTACTTC. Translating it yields CASSSWGTRREETQYF.

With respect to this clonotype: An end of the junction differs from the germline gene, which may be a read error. The CDR3 DNA is TGCGCCAGCAGCCAACCGACAGGACTGAACGCTGAAGCTTTCTTT. This codes for CASSQPTGLNAEAFF. The chain employs TRBV4-1 and TRBJ1-1; a weak D match, TRBD1 (6 bases). Germline-derived CDR1 and CDR2 are MGHRA and YSYEKL. The CDR3 loop spans 15 amino acids.

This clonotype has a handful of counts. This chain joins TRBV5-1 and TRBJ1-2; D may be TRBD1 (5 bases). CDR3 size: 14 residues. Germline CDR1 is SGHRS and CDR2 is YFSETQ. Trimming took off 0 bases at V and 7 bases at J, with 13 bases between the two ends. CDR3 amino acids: CASSLGGRSSGYTF. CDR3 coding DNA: TGCGCCAGCAGCTTGGGGGGACGGAGCTCTGGCTACACCTTC.

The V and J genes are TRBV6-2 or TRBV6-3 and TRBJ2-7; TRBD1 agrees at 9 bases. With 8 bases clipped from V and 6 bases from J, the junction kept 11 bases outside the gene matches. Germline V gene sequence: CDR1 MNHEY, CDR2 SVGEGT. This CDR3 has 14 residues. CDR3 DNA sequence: TGTGCCAGCGCGGACCCGGGACAGGGTACCGAGCAGTACTTC. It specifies CASADPGQGTEQYF.

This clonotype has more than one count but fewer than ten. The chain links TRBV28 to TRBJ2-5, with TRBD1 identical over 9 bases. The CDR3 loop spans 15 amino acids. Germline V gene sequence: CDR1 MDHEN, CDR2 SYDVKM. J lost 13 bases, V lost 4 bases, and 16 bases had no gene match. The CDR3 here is CASSSAGTGKWLLYF. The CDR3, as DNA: TGTGCCAGCAGTTCAGCCGGGACAGGGAAGTGGTTGTTGTACTTC.

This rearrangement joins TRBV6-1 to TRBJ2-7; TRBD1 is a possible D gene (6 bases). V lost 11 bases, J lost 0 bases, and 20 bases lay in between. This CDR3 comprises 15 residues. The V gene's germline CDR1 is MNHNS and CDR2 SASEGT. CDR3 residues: CACKSGRGSSYEQYF. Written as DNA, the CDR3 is TGTGCCTGCAAGTCTGGCAGGGGAAGCTCCTACGAGCAGTACTTC.

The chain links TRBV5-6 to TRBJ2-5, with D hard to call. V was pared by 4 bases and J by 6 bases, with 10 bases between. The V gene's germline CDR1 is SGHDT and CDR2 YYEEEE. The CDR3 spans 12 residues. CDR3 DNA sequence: TGTGCCAGCAGCCCGGATGGGCAGACCCAGTACTTC. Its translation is CASSPDGQTQYF. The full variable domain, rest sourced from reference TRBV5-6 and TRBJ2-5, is DAGVTQSPTHLIKTRGQQVTLRCSPKSGHDTVSWYQQALGQGPQFIFQYYEEEERQRGNFPDRFSGHQFPNYSSELNVNALLLGDSALYLCASSPDGQTQYFGPGTRLLVL.